Below, 10 T cell receptor beta chains from the same sample are listed, as sequenced in a study of T cells in Graves' hyperthyroidism and ophthalmopathy. Amplification yielded TCR beta CDR3 regions, with RNA transcripts as the source. HTBI primers were employed in a first-round RT-PCR of the TCR CDR3. One entry per CDR3 protein, called by TCRdb with MiXCR from the multiplex PCR reads. Counted here are under 400,000 distinct CDR3 sequences, 25% occurring once; the ten biggest clones make up around 67%. Sequences were obtained from blood. Every receptor here comes from a man aged 45-60 years with Graves' hyperthyroidism.

About this clonotype: One junction end does not reproduce the germline sequence, and a read error may be involved. The chain couples TRBV28 to TRBJ1-2, with D maybe TRBD1 (6 bases). Germline assignment: CDR1 MDHEN and CDR2 SYDVKM. This CDR3 is 14 amino acids long. CDR3 sequence (DNA): TGTGCCAGCAGCTTATCCAACAGGGTTATGGGCTACACCTTC. Its protein product is CASSLSNRVMGYTF.

The V gene is TRBV11-3, the J gene TRBJ2-5, with D possibly matching TRBD1 (6 bases). Trimming removed 1 base from V and 4 bases from J, with 10 bases in between. Germline assignment: CDR1 SGHNT and CDR2 YENEEA. The CDR3 has 14 amino acids. For the CDR3, the DNA is TGTGCCAGCAGCTTAGGAACAGGGAGAGAGACCCAGTACTTC. Its protein product is CASSLGTGRETQYF.

This clonotype was detected ten times or more. The chain employs TRBV11-1 and TRBJ2-7; D is perhaps TRBD1 or TRBD2 (5 bases each). The CDR3 totals 12 residues. The germline CDR1 and CDR2 sequences are SGHAT and FQDESV (reference sequence). V gave up 5 bases and J gave up 5 bases, with 10 bases separating them. The CDR3 sequence: CASSPGPHEQYF. The CDR3 DNA is TGTGCCAGCAGCCCGGGACCCCACGAGCAGTACTTC.

This clonotype turned up a few times. The chain links TRBV6-5 to TRBJ2-5; D not certain. Germline values: CDR1 MNHEY, CDR2 SVGAGI. The CDR3 spans 15 residues. Trimming cost V 2 bases and J 3 bases, with 13 bases left between them. The CDR3 reads CASSYGSLPKETQYF. CDR3 bases: TGTGCCAGCAGTTACGGAAGCCTACCTAAAGAGACCCAGTACTTC.

This clonotype was seen ten or more times. The V gene is TRBV11-2, the J gene TRBJ1-1; D is unclear. CDR3 length: 16 residues. Trimming stripped 6 bases from V and 5 bases from J, with 22 bases between. CDR1 and CDR2 (germline): SGHAT, FQNNGV. CDR3 DNA sequence: TGTGCCAGCAGGCCTATTCGGAGGGTGTCGGGAACTGAAGCTTTCTTT. It encodes CASRPIRRVSGTEAFF.

The chain combines TRBV18 with TRBJ2-2; tentative D call: TRBD1 (6 bases). Trimming removed 0 bases at V and 5 bases at J, with 13 bases between. Germline-derived CDR1 and CDR2 are KGHSH and LQKENI. This CDR3 has 16 residues. The CDR3 DNA follows: TGTGCCAGCTCACCACCCTGGGGGCGCGAAACCGGGGAGCTGTTTTTT. Translated, it gives CASSPPWGRETGELFF.

This clonotype was counted at least ten times. The J gene is TRBJ2-7, the V gene TRBV7-9; D may correspond to TRBD1 or TRBD2 (5 bases each). This CDR3 spans 17 amino acids. Germline CDR1 SEHNR, CDR2 FQNEAQ (reference sequence). Between the trimmed V and J ends, which lost 5 bases and 0 bases, there was a span of 20 bases. CDR3 in DNA: TGTGCCAGCAGCGATTACTTGGGTCCCGGGACCTCCTACGAGCAGTACTTC. It translates to CASSDYLGPGTSYEQYF.

The J gene is TRBJ2-1, the V gene TRBV5-1; perhaps D is TRBD1 or TRBD2 (6 bases each). The CDR3 totals 15 residues. Trimming removed 1 base at V and 9 bases at J, with 17 bases between. CDR1 and CDR2 (germline): SGHRS, YFSETQ. CDR3: CASSLYGGPRGEQFF. DNA for the CDR3: TGCGCCAGCAGCTTGTACGGGGGCCCTAGGGGTGAGCAGTTCTTC. The variable domain in full, with the rest retrieved from reference TRBV5-1 and TRBJ2-1, is KAGVTQTPRYLIKTRGQQVTLSCSPISGHRSVSWYQQTPGQGLQFLFEYFSETQRNKGNFPGRFSGRQFSNSRSEMNVSTLELGDSALYLCASSLYGGPRGEQFFGPGTRLTVL.

This clonotype was detected many times. The chain carries TRBV12-3 or TRBV12-4 and TRBJ2-5; TRBD1 aligns across 7 bases. The V and J ends lost 7 bases and 5 bases, in that order; junction bases with no gene match: 7. The CDR3 loop spans 13 amino acids. CDR3 region: CASTLGGLETQYF. The CDR3 DNA follows: TGTGCCAGCACCCTAGGGGGCTTGGAGACCCAGTACTTC.

In its sample, this clonotype was seen many times. The chain couples TRBV11-2 to TRBJ2-5, with TRBD1 matching 9 bases. The CDR3 loop spans 15 amino acids. V shed 0 bases and J 4 bases; nucleotides not matched to a gene: 3. Germline V gene lookup returns CDR1 SGHAT and CDR2 FQNNGV. CDR3 loop: CASSLDRGQGETQYF. The CDR3, as DNA: TGTGCCAGCAGCTTAGATCGGGGACAGGGAGAGACCCAGTACTTC.